This TCR beta chain was retrieved from a study of T cells in Graves' hyperthyroidism and ophthalmopathy. About the study: Upon initial diagnosis and before any treatment, peripheral blood was collected.

As for this clonotype: Its antigen remains unidentified.

No progression to ophthalmopathy during 18 months of follow-up defined stable disease. Used for diagnoses were clinical symptoms, serum thyroxine and TRAb, thyroid ultrasound and orbital computed tomography. The CDR3 consists of 14 residues. Germline CDR1 GTSNPN, CDR2 SVGIG (reference sequence). V lost 5 bases to trimming and J lost 4 bases; unmatched junction nucleotides: 5. Study-wide results and limits: Most thyroid clonotypes that were expanded above 0.001 also turned up in blood.

The TCR beta CDR3 regions underwent amplification using RNA transcripts as the source. With the HTBI primer set, the TCR CDR3 went through a first round of RT-PCR. TCRdb reprocessed the multiplex PCR reads via MiXCR and lists one record per CDR3 protein. The sample includes 300,000 to 450,000 distinct CDR3 sequences, over 11% of them seen just once. The genes are TRBV30 and TRBJ2-3; 11 bases fit TRBD2. This TCR was recovered from a woman aged 55-70 years with Graves' hyperthyroidism. Sequencing was performed on blood. The CDR3, as DNA: TGTGCCTGGTTTAGCGGGAGGGGTTCAGATACGCAGTATTTT. Protein sequence: CAWFSGRGSDTQYF.